The 3 T cell receptor beta chains below all came from one sample that was sequenced in a study of tumor-infiltrating lymphocytes in primary liver carcinoma. TCR beta cDNA came from about 500 ng total RNA, primed with a constant-region primer. Three nested multiplex PCR rounds, a slightly modified ARM-PCR, produced the libraries for TCR beta. The first two PCR rounds used TRBV1-TRBV30 forward primers with a C-beta reverse primer, about 10 cycles each. TCRdb analysed the multiplex PCR reads with MiXCR anew, one entry per CDR3 protein. The sample has approximately 37,000 distinct CDR3 sequences, roughly 80% seen once. The study co-extracted DNA and RNA from 20-30 mg of unsorted bulk tissue. Sequenced sample: tumor-adjacent normal liver tissue. These receptors all stem from a man aged 40-49 years with primary liver carcinoma and hepatitis B virus infection.

Turning to this clonotype: The junction differs from germline at one of its ends, possibly a read error. V gene TRBV19 combines with J gene TRBJ2-2, with 7 bases that match TRBD1. Germline lookup yields CDR1 LNHDA and CDR2 SQIVND (reference sequence). CDR3 length: 14 residues. The CDR3 region has the DNA TGTGCCAGAAGTTCCACAGGGGCCACCTGGGAGCTGTTTTTT. Encoded protein: CARSSTGATWELFF.

Notes on this clonotype: At one of its ends the junction is not consistent with the germline gene, which may arise from a read error. The J gene is TRBJ2-4, the V gene TRBV11-1; 12 bases line up with TRBD2. The length of the CDR3 is 17 residues. Germline values: CDR1 SGHAT, CDR2 FQDESV (reference sequence). CDR3 residues: CASSFPRTSGTQNFQYF. The CDR3 nucleotides are TGTGCCAGCAGCTTTCCCAGGACTAGCGGGACCCAAAACTTTCAGTACTTC. The complete variable domain, with remaining parts taken from reference TRBV11-1 and TRBJ2-4, reads EAEVAQSPRYKITEKSQAVAFWCDPISGHATLYWYRQILGQGPELLVQFQDESVVDDSQLPKDRFSAERLKGVDSTLKIQPAELGDSAMYLCASSFPRTSGTQNFQYFGAGTRLSVL.

A note on this clonotype: It is likely a read error, because the conserved phenylalanine at the end of the CDR3 is missing. The chain links TRBV2 to TRBJ2-3, with D maybe TRBD1 (5 bases). The CDR3 totals 14 residues. CDR1 is SNHLY and CDR2 is FYNNEI in the germline V gene. CDR3 in amino acids: CTSSIQVPTDTQYS. The CDR3 DNA is TGTACCAGCAGTATACAGGTACCCACAGATACGCAGTATTCT.